These 31 T cell receptor beta chains were all obtained from the same sample, sequenced in a study of technical replicates of blood from a handful of donors. Profiled with immunoSEQ multiplex PCR; TCRdb holds only in-frame clones, not every one. This sample has fewer than 20,000 clones; approximately 80% occur once, and the top ten carry around 10%. The sample consisted of PBMCs. The receptors originated from a human donor in good health. Some clones in this sample may be carry-over from other donors' samples.

The chain carries TRBV7-2 and TRBJ2-5, with TRBD2 matching over 9 bases. The CDR3 spans 18 residues. V lost 1 base to trimming and J lost 5 bases; unmatched junction nucleotides: 14. The V gene's germline CDR1 is SGHTA and CDR2 FQGNSA. The CDR3 DNA follows: TGTGCCAGCAGCTTAGGGGGGCGACTAGCGGCAAGGGGGGAGACCCAGTACTTC. It encodes CASSLGGRLAARGETQYF.

The J gene is TRBJ1-2, the V gene TRBV15; a possible D gene is TRBD1 (6 bases). Trimming removed 6 bases at V and 4 bases at J, with 12 bases between. Germline V gene data show CDR1 as LNHNV and CDR2 as YYDKDF (reference sequence). The CDR3 sequence is 13 residues long. The CDR3 DNA follows: TGTGCCACCAGGGACAGCAACGGCTATGGCTACACCTTC. Translating gives CATRDSNGYGYTF.

The rearrangement links TRBV9 to TRBJ2-3; TRBD2 matches 7 bases. Germline V CDR1 and CDR2: SGDLS, YYNGEE. The junction had 13 bases not matched to a gene; V was cut back by 4 bases and J by 2 bases. CDR3 length equals 17 residues. CDR3 region: CASSQWGGDFTTDTQYF. In DNA, the CDR3 is TGTGCCAGCAGCCAGTGGGGGGGGGACTTTACCACAGATACGCAGTATTTT.

The chain employs TRBV6-6 and TRBJ1-4, with 8 bases identical to TRBD1. This CDR3 comprises 15 residues. Trimming at V came to 6 bases and at J to 4 bases, leaving 7 bases not matched to a gene. In germline, CDR1 is MNHNY, CDR2 SVGAGI (reference sequence). The CDR3 is CASRNGQGGNEKLFF. As DNA, the CDR3 is TGTGCCAGCAGAAACGGACAGGGCGGTAATGAAAAACTGTTTTTT.

The chain combines TRBV5-1 with TRBJ2-7; 16 positions match TRBD2. V was clipped by 1 base and J by 0 bases; unmatched bases: 4. Per germline, CDR1 SGHRS and CDR2 YFSETQ. The CDR3 sequence is 18 residues long. CDR3 sequence: CASSLRGLAGGSSYEQYF. CDR3 bases: TGCGCCAGCAGCTTGAGGGGACTAGCGGGAGGGAGCTCCTACGAGCAGTACTTC. The whole variable domain, remainder taken from reference TRBV5-1 and TRBJ2-7, is KAGVTQTPRYLIKTRGQQVTLSCSPISGHRSVSWYQQTPGQGLQFLFEYFSETQRNKGNFPGRFSGRQFSNSRSEMNVSTLELGDSALYLCASSLRGLAGGSSYEQYFGPGTRLTVT.

This clone occurred a few times. J is TRBJ1-2 and V is TRBV28; 8 bases are shared with TRBD1. The ends lost 5 bases at V and 3 bases at J; junction bases unmatched: 5. The CDR3 covers 14 residues. The V gene's germline CDR1 is MDHEN and CDR2 SYDVKM. The CDR3 here is CASSDQGADYGYTF. The CDR3 DNA reads as TGTGCCAGCAGTGACCAGGGGGCGGACTATGGCTACACCTTC.

The V call is TRBV10-2, the J call TRBJ2-1; 8 nucleotides match TRBD2. CDR3 length: 13 amino acids. Unmatched junction bases numbered 6, after V lost 8 bases and J lost 6 bases. The germline V gene has CDR1 WSHSY and CDR2 SAAADI. The CDR3 loop is CASWTGGGNEQFF. The CDR3 region has the DNA TGCGCCAGCTGGACGGGAGGGGGCAATGAGCAGTTCTTC.

V and J are TRBV19 and TRBJ2-1; 7 nucleotides agree with TRBD2. This CDR3 contains 13 residues. Germline values: CDR1 LNHDA, CDR2 SQIVND (reference sequence). V dropped 6 bases and J dropped 5; count of bases not matched to a gene: 4. CDR3 coding DNA: TGTGCCAGTAGGGCGGGGGTCCACAATGAGCAGTTCTTC. It encodes CASRAGVHNEQFF.

CDR3 protein: CASSSGNTEAFF. In DNA form, the CDR3 reads TGTGCCAGCAGCTCCGGGAACACTGAAGCTTTCTTT. The V gene is TRBV11-2, the J gene TRBJ1-1; D is undetermined. CDR3 length equals 12 residues. Germline V CDR1 and CDR2: SGHAT, FQNNGV. Trimming removed 4 bases at V and 1 base at J, with 4 bases between.

This chain connects TRBV9 to TRBJ2-7, with TRBD2 matching 9 bases. CDR1 is SGDLS, CDR2 YYNGEE, per germline. V trimming: 3 bases; J trimming: 3 bases; junction bases outside the gene matches: 1. This CDR3 has 13 amino acids. Written as DNA, the CDR3 is TGTGCCAGCAGCGCGACTAGCGGCTACGAGCAGTACTTC. It codes for CASSATSGYEQYF. Using reference TRBV9 and TRBJ2-7 for the parts outside the CDR3, the full variable domain is DSGVTQTPKHLITATGQRVTLRCSPRSGDLSVYWYQQSLDQGLQFLIQYYNGEERAKGNILERFSAQQFPDLHSELNLSSLELGDSALYFCASSATSGYEQYFGPGTRLTVT.

The chain links TRBV7-9 to TRBJ2-2, with D possibly being TRBD2 (7 bases). V was trimmed by 7 bases and J by 3 bases, leaving 18 bases between them. From germline, CDR1 is SEHNR and CDR2 FQNEAQ (reference sequence). The CDR3 is 16 amino acids. The CDR3 is CASTPAAGAYTGELFF. The CDR3 coding sequence is TGTGCCAGCACCCCTGCTGCGGGGGCTTACACCGGGGAGCTGTTTTTT.

This chain joins TRBV19 and TRBJ2-6; D perhaps matches TRBD1 (7 bases). This CDR3 has 21 amino acids. Trimming left V 6 bases short and J 0 bases short, with 27 bases between. CDR1 and CDR2 from the germline V gene are LNHDA and SQIVND (reference sequence). CDR3 protein: CASSNFPKIGGGHSGANVLTF. The CDR3 bases are TGTGCCAGTAGCAACTTTCCTAAAATAGGAGGGGGCCACTCTGGGGCCAACGTCCTGACTTTC.

The chain has TRBV30 and TRBJ2-5, with D possibly matching TRBD1 (6 bases). TRBJ2-7 matches the DNA end more closely, so the J call is doubtful. The V gene's germline CDR1 is GTSNPN and CDR2 SVGIG (reference sequence). The CDR3 consists of 15 residues. CDR3 DNA: TGTGCCTGGAGTGTTGGTCCGGGAAGGGGGTACGAGCAGTACTTC. Translated, it gives CAWSVGPGRGYEQYF.

This clone was detected a few times. This rearrangement joins TRBV6-5 to TRBJ1-5, with D tentatively TRBD1 (6 bases). Germline-derived CDR1 and CDR2 are MNHEY and SVGAGI. The CDR3 is 15 amino acids. The V gene lost 6 bases and the J gene lost 1 base, with 13 bases spanning the gap. The CDR3 here is CASRRQAPSNQPQHF. Written as DNA, the CDR3 is TGTGCCAGCAGACGACAGGCACCGAGCAATCAGCCCCAGCATTTT.

The V call is TRBV29-1, the J call TRBJ2-3, with D possibly being TRBD2 (5 bases). Per the germline V gene, CDR1 is SQVTM and CDR2 is ANQGSEA. Trimming removed 6 bases at V and 2 bases at J, with 15 bases between. This CDR3 region has 14 residues. The CDR3 region is CSVGGPSDTDTQYF. In nucleotides, the CDR3 is TGCAGCGTCGGAGGACCTTCTGACACAGATACGCAGTATTTT.

The V call is TRBV6-1, the J call TRBJ2-7; TRBD1 agrees at 8 bases. The germline V gene has CDR1 MNHNS and CDR2 SASEGT. V shed 6 bases, J shed 4 bases, and the junction held 8 bases outside the gene matches. This CDR3 spans 14 amino acids. The CDR3 loop is CASRPWDRQYEQYF. CDR3 bases: TGTGCCAGCAGACCCTGGGACAGGCAATACGAGCAGTACTTC.

The J gene is TRBJ1-1, the V gene TRBV10-1; D not certain. Germline V gives CDR1 WNHNN, CDR2 SYGVQD (reference sequence). The V end lost 6 bases, the J end lost 7 bases, and 3 bases lay between the germline ends. The CDR3 covers 9 residues. The chain's CDR3 is CASRSEAFF. The CDR3 nucleotides are TGCGCCAGCAGGAGTGAAGCTTTCTTT.

V gene TRBV11-2 combines with J gene TRBJ2-7, with TRBD1 as a possible D gene (6 bases). The germline gives CDR1 SGHAT, CDR2 FQNNGV. CDR3 length: 17 amino acids. Between the trimmed V and J ends, which lost 0 bases and 3 bases, there was a span of 18 bases. The CDR3: CASSLDLGRGRIYEQYF. The CDR3 coding sequence is TGTGCCAGCAGCTTAGATCTGGGCAGGGGAAGGATCTACGAGCAGTACTTC.

In its sample, this clone was seen a few times. The CDR3 here is CASSFMDRRYTEAFF. DNA of the CDR3: TGTGCCAGCAGCTTCATGGACAGACGCTACACTGAAGCTTTCTTT. This chain joins TRBV28 and TRBJ1-1, with a possible D match to TRBD1 (6 bases). The germline V gene encodes CDR1 MDHEN and CDR2 SYDVKM. There are 15 residues in the CDR3. V lost 6 bases to trimming and J lost 3 bases, with 17 bases between them.

On this clone: At one end the junction does not follow the germline gene, possibly because of a read error. This chain connects TRBV5-1 to TRBJ2-3; 14 nucleotides align to TRBD2. Germline values: CDR1 SGHRS, CDR2 YFSETQ. The CDR3 covers 16 residues. The CDR3 bases are TGCGCCAGCAGCCAGGGGACTAGCGGGAGCATAGATACGCAGTATTTT. It translates to CASSQGTSGSIDTQYF.

This clone has a single count. The chain couples TRBV19 to TRBJ2-7; maybe TRBD1 (5 bases). The CDR3 loop spans 14 amino acids. Germline V gene lookup returns CDR1 LNHDA and CDR2 SQIVND (reference sequence). V was shortened by 5 bases and J by 2 bases, with 13 bases between the two germline ends. CDR3: CASSSGLSAYEQYF. CDR3 sequence (DNA): TGTGCCAGTAGTTCAGGGTTATCGGCCTACGAGCAGTACTTC.

The chain uses TRBV12-2 and TRBJ2-1; the DNA was not used to check the table's D call, TRBD2. TRBV12-2 is deemed a pseudogene. The CDR3 covers 15 residues. CDR3 bases: TGTGCAAGTCGCGCCTCCTCGCGGGAGACTAATGAGCAGTTCTTC. It translates to CASRASSRETNEQFF.

The chain has TRBV5-1 and TRBJ2-1; D is uncertain. V was clipped by 4 bases and J by 7 bases, with 9 bases between them. The CDR3 has 12 residues. Looked up from germline, CDR1 is SGHRS and CDR2 is YFSETQ. The CDR3 protein is CASSPVSNEQFF. CDR3 in DNA: TGCGCCAGCAGCCCCGTTAGTAATGAGCAGTTCTTC.

J is TRBJ1-1 and V is TRBV10-3; the D gene is possibly TRBD1 (5 bases). The V gene's germline CDR1 is ENHRY and CDR2 SYGVKD. This CDR3 comprises 11 residues. Trimming cost V 8 bases and J 2 bases, with 6 bases left between them. In nucleotides, the CDR3 is TGTGCCATCGGGACTAACACTGAAGCTTTCTTT. Translating it yields CAIGTNTEAFF.

The chain joins TRBV27 to TRBJ1-2; the match to TRBD1 covers 7 bases. The germline CDR1 and CDR2 sequences are MNHEY and SMNVEV (reference sequence). The CDR3 is made up of 15 amino acids. The trim removed 2 bases at V and 0 bases at J, leaving 3 bases unmatched. CDR3 region: CASSLGGTANYGYTF. As DNA, the CDR3 is TGTGCCAGCAGTTTAGGTGGGACAGCTAACTATGGCTACACCTTC.

V and J are TRBV2 and TRBJ1-5; the match to TRBD1 covers 8 bases. The CDR3 has 14 amino acids. Per the germline V gene, CDR1 is SNHLY and CDR2 is FYNNEI. V shed 3 bases and J 4 bases; nucleotides not matched to a gene: 2. CDR3 sequence: CASSDRTGNQPQHF. The CDR3 nucleotides read TGTGCCAGCAGTGATCGGACAGGGAATCAGCCCCAGCATTTT.

The chain recombines TRBV30 with TRBJ2-7, with D possibly matching TRBD2 (6 bases). V lost 3 bases and J lost 3, with 15 bases in between. This CDR3 is built from 14 residues. The V gene's germline CDR1 is GTSNPN and CDR2 SVGIG (reference sequence). DNA of the CDR3: TGTGCCTGGAGGATGGGCACGGGGGACTACGAGCAGTACTTC. Its translation: CAWRMGTGDYEQYF.

V usage is TRBV21-1 and J usage is TRBJ2-3; the DNA was not compared with TRBD1, the D call given in the table. TRBV21-1 is a recognized pseudogene. The CDR3 extends over 13 amino acids. The DNA of the CDR3 is TGTGCCAGCAGCAATAGGGACAGTCCAGAGCAGTATTTT. It translates to CASSNRDSPEQYF.

CDR3 in DNA: TGTGCCAGTAGTATAACCGGGACAGGGGATCAGCCCCAGCATTTT. Translating gives CASSITGTGDQPQHF. The chain has TRBV19 and TRBJ1-5; TRBD1 agrees at 10 bases. V lost 2 bases and J lost 5; bases outside the gene matches: 3. Germline V gene data show CDR1 as LNHDA and CDR2 as SQIVND (reference sequence). CDR3 length: 15 amino acids. The full variable domain, in which reference TRBV19 and TRBJ1-5 provide the parts outside the CDR3, is DGGITQSPKYLFRKEGQNVTLSCEQNLNHDAMYWYRQDPGQGLRLIYYSQIVNDFQKGDIAEGYSVSREKKESFPLTVTSAQKNPTAFYLCASSITGTGDQPQHFGDGTRLSIL.

The chain couples TRBV9 to TRBJ1-1; unclear D gene. Trimming took 3 bases from V and 6 from J, leaving 15 bases between them. The CDR3 consists of 14 residues. Germline assignment: CDR1 SGDLS and CDR2 YYNGEE. CDR3 sequence reads: CASSEGGRVAEAFF. The CDR3 DNA follows: TGTGCCAGCAGCGAGGGAGGGCGCGTCGCTGAAGCTTTCTTT.

The chain carries TRBV6-6 and TRBJ1-2, with 9 bases identical to TRBD1. Losses at the gene ends were 7 bases for V and 2 bases for J; bases not matched to a gene: 5. The CDR3 covers 14 residues. Per germline, CDR1 MNHNY and CDR2 SVGAGI (reference sequence). CDR3 nucleotides: TGTGCCAGCACTTCGACAGGGGGGAACTATGGCTACACCTTC. It yields the protein CASTSTGGNYGYTF.